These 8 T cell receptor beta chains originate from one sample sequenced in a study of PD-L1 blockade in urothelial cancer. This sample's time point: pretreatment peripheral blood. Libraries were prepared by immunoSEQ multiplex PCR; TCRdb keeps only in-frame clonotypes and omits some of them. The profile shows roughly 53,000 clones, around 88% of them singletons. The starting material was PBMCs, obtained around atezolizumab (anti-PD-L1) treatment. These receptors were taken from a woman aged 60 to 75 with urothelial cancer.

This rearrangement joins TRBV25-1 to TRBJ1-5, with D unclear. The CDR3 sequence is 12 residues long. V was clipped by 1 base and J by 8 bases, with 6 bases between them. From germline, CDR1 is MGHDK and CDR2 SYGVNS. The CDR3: CASSESGEPQHF. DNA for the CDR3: TGTGCCAGCAGTGAATCCGGGGAGCCCCAGCATTTT.

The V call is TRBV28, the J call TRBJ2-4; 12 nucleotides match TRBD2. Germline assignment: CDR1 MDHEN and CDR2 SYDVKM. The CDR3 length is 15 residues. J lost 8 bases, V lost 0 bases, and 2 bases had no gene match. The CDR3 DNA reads TGTGCCAGCAGTTTATGGACTAGCGGGGGTGACATTCAGTACTTC. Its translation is CASSLWTSGGDIQYF.

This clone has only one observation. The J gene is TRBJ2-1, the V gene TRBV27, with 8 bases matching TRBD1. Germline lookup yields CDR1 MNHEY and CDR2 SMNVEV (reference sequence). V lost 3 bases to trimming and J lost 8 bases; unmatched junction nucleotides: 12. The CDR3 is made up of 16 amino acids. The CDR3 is CASSFLLIPGGHEQFF. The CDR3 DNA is TGTGCCAGCAGTTTCCTTTTAATTCCAGGGGGCCATGAGCAGTTCTTC.

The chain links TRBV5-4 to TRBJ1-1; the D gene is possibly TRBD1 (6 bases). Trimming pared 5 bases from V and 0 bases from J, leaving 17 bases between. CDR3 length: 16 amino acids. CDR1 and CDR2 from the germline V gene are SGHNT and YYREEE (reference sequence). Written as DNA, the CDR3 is TGTGCCAGCAGTCCCACAGGGTATGCCATGAACACTGAAGCTTTCTTT. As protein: CASSPTGYAMNTEAFF.

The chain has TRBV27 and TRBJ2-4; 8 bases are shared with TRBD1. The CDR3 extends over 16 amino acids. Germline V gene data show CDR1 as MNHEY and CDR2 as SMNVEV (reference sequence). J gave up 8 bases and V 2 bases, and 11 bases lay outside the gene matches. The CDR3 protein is CASSLNSRDRGDIQYF. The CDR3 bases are TGTGCCAGCAGTTTAAATTCCAGAGACAGGGGTGACATTCAGTACTTC.

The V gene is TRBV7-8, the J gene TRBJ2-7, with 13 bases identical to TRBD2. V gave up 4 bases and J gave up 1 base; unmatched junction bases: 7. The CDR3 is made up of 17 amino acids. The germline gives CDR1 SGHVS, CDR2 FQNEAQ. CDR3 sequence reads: CASSSRLAGGQSYEQYF. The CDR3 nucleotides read TGTGCCAGCAGCTCAAGACTAGCGGGGGGCCAGTCCTACGAGCAGTACTTC. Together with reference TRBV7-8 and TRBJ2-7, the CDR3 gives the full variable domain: GAGVSQSPRYKVAKRGQDVALRCDPISGHVSLFWYQQALGQGPEFLTYFQNEAQLDKSGLPSDRFFAERPEGSVSTLKIQRTQQEDSAVYLCASSSRLAGGQSYEQYFGPGTRLTVT.

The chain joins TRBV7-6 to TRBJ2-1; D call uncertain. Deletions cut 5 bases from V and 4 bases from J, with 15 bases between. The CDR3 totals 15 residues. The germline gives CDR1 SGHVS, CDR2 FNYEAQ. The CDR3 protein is CASSPVIFAYNEQFF. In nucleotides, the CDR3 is TGTGCCAGCAGCCCCGTAATATTTGCGTACAATGAGCAGTTCTTC. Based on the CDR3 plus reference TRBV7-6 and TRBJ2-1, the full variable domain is GAGVSQSPRYKVTKRGQDVALRCDPISGHVSLYWYRQALGQGPEFLTYFNYEAQQDKSGLPNDRFSAERPEGSISTLTIQRTEQRDSAMYRCASSPVIFAYNEQFFGPGTRLTVL.

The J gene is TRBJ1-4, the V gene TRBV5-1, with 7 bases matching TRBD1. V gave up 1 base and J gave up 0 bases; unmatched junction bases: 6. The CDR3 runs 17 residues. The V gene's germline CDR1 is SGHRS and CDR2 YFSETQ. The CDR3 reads CASSLRSTGATNEKLFF. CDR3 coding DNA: TGCGCCAGCAGCTTGCGCTCTACAGGGGCAACTAATGAAAAACTGTTTTTT.